This T cell receptor beta chain appears in the sequencing data of a study of shared clonotypes between healthy human individuals. General study points: Non-shared clonotypes were found to have lower generation probabilities than the clonotypes that were shared by all four of the sorted-subset donors.

Produced via immunoSEQ multiplex PCR; TCRdb's table is partial and in-frame only. Of 1.4 million to 1.5 million clones listed, 96% are singletons. Regarding this clone: The target antigen is unknown.

V gave up 3 bases and J gave up 1 base; unmatched junction bases: 3. The CDR3 is 15 residues long. Germline assignment: CDR1 MNHEY and CDR2 SMNVEV (reference sequence). The chain links TRBV27 to TRBJ1-5, with 7 positions matching TRBD1. This TCR was recovered from a man aged 25-45 years in good health. The sample consisted of naive CD4+ T cells sorted from blood. Indicated subset: CD45RA+ positively selected. CDR3 residues: CASSFQGQSNQPQHF. CDR3 nucleotides: TGTGCCAGCAGTTTCCAGGGACAGAGCAATCAGCCCCAGCATTTT.